The T cell receptor beta chain under discussion was sequenced for a study of neurological immune-mediated disorders. Study-wide results and caveats: A possible signature appeared as one related-CDR3 cluster, in which phylogenetic grouping placed the repertoires of 18 of 34 multiple sclerosis patients. TCR-beta repertoires seemed private in all groups, with no expanded CDR3 amino acid sequences shared.

Ten or more counts support this clonotype. Its antigen is not identified. TCRdb passed the 5' RACE reads through MiXCR, listing each CDR3 protein once. The sample has roughly 45,000 distinct CDR3 sequences; 2.5% to 3.5% are singletons. Germline loops: CDR1 SGHRS, CDR2 YFSETQ. The CDR3 is 14 residues long. V shed 1 base and J shed 3 bases, with 10 bases lying between them. The chain carries TRBV5-1 and TRBJ1-1, with D unresolved. This receptor was identified in a woman in her forties or fifties with multiple sclerosis. Sequencing was carried out using PBMCs. This CDR3 is CASSLLPDDTEAFF. CDR3 DNA sequence: TGCGCCAGCAGCTTGTTACCGGATGACACTGAAGCTTTCTTT. The whole variable domain, filled in from reference TRBV5-1 and TRBJ1-1, reads KAGVTQTPRYLIKTRGQQVTLSCSPISGHRSVSWYQQTPGQGLQFLFEYFSETQRNKGNFPGRFSGRQFSNSRSEMNVSTLELGDSALYLCASSLLPDDTEAFFGQGTRLTVV.